Below, 32 T cell receptor beta chains from the same sample are listed, as sequenced in a study of OX40 agonist ivuxolimab in advanced cancers. Clones were read by immunoSEQ multiplex PCR, and TCRdb kept only the in-frame ones, dropping some. This sample has approximately 90,000 clones; approximately 85% occur once, and the top ten carry 3.8%. Sequencing used CD4+ or CD8+ T cells sorted from blood, obtained in a trial of the OX40 agonist ivuxolimab. The source is an adult with an advanced solid tumor such as melanoma, head and neck, liver or kidney cancer.

The V gene is TRBV7-9, the J gene TRBJ2-2; unclear D gene. The V end was cut by 4 bases, the J end by 0 bases, with 12 bases between. CDR1 and CDR2 (germline): SEHNR, FQNEAQ (reference sequence). CDR3 size: 16 residues. The CDR3 spells CASSSTPLSNTGELFF. The CDR3 nucleotides read TGTGCCAGCAGCTCCACACCCCTATCGAACACCGGGGAGCTGTTTTTT.

The rearrangement links TRBV23-1 to TRBJ1-6, with D possibly being TRBD1 (5 bases). TRBV23-1 falls under the ORF class, with uncertain function. The CDR3 covers 18 residues. Trimming took 3 bases from V and 6 from J, leaving 21 bases between them. The CDR3 sequence is CASSHPNEGQGVNSPLHF. The CDR3 DNA is TGCGCCAGCAGTCACCCGAATGAGGGCCAGGGTGTTAATTCACCCCTCCACTTT.

V gene TRBV9 combines with J gene TRBJ2-7; D remains unclear. Trimming shortened V by 0 bases and J by 1 base, and 8 bases separated the two germline ends. The CDR3 covers 14 residues. From germline, CDR1 is SGDLS and CDR2 YYNGEE. CDR3 sequence reads: CASSVGGLSYEQYF. The DNA for the CDR3 is TGTGCCAGCAGCGTAGGAGGCTTATCCTACGAGCAGTACTTC.

The V and J genes are TRBV7-2 and TRBJ2-3; D gene unclear. With 2 bases removed from V and 5 bases from J, the gap between germline ends came to 8 bases. Germline V gene lookup returns CDR1 SGHTA and CDR2 FQGNSA. This CDR3 contains 13 residues. CDR3 region: CASSLLLRDTQYF. The CDR3 region has the DNA TGTGCCAGCAGCTTACTACTGAGAGATACGCAGTATTTT.

J is TRBJ2-3 and V is TRBV10-1, with D unclear. The V and J ends lost 6 bases and 5 bases respectively, with 12 bases between them. The CDR3 covers 13 residues. CDR1 is WNHNN, CDR2 SYGVQD, per germline (reference sequence). The CDR3 sequence is CASRLGPEDTQYF. As DNA, the CDR3 is TGCGCCAGCAGGTTGGGTCCGGAAGATACGCAGTATTTT.

The sample holds one count of this clone. The chain uses TRBV7-3 and TRBJ2-1; a weak D match, TRBD1 (5 bases). Germline CDR1 and CDR2: SGHTA and FQGTGA. Trimming took off 2 bases at V and 5 bases at J, with 10 bases between the two ends. This CDR3 is 14 amino acids long. The CDR3 sequence: CASSLAGRDNEQFF. CDR3 in DNA: TGTGCCAGCAGCTTAGCAGGGCGCGACAATGAGCAGTTCTTC.

CDR3 in DNA: TGTGCCAGCAGCCCGGGGACCTACGAGCAGTACTTC. Its translation: CASSPGTYEQYF. The chain employs TRBV11-3 and TRBJ2-7, with D perhaps TRBD2 (5 bases). The germline V gene has CDR1 SGHNT and CDR2 YENEEA. This CDR3 comprises 12 residues. V shed 5 bases and J shed 2 bases, with 7 bases lying between them.

This clone was picked up one time. The chain couples TRBV7-9 to TRBJ2-1, with 7 bases identical to TRBD2. V was clipped by 5 bases and J by 3 bases; unmatched bases: 13. The CDR3 runs to 17 residues. Germline V CDR1 and CDR2: SEHNR, FQNEAQ (reference sequence). CDR3 amino acids: CASSTSSGGQNYNEQFF. CDR3 DNA sequence: TGTGCCAGCAGCACTTCTAGCGGAGGCCAGAACTACAATGAGCAGTTCTTC.

V usage is TRBV11-3 and J usage is TRBJ2-5; D gene uncertain. Germline CDR1 and CDR2: SGHNT and YENEEA. This CDR3 has 13 amino acids. Trimming left V 1 base short and J 4 bases short, with 7 bases between. CDR3 amino acids: CASSLGEGETQYF. DNA of the CDR3: TGTGCCAGCAGCTTAGGGGAAGGAGAGACCCAGTACTTC. Drawing the rest from reference TRBV11-3 and TRBJ2-5, the complete variable domain is EAGVVQSPRYKIIEKKQPVAFWCNPISGHNTLYWYLQNLGQGPELLIRYENEEAVDDSQLPKDRFSAERLKGVDSTLKIQPAELGDSAVYLCASSLGEGETQYFGPGTRLLVL.

The chain employs TRBV11-2 and TRBJ1-4; D gene uncertain. CDR3 size: 15 residues. Germline V CDR1 and CDR2: SGHAT, FQNNGV. Trimming removed 5 bases at V and 4 bases at J, with 14 bases between. In nucleotides, the CDR3 is TGTGCCAGCAGCAAAGGAGCATACATTAATGAAAAACTGTTTTTT. Protein sequence: CASSKGAYINEKLFF. The full variable domain, in which reference TRBV11-2 and TRBJ1-4 provide the parts outside the CDR3, is EAGVAQSPRYKIIEKRQSVAFWCNPISGHATLYWYQQILGQGPKLLIQFQNNGVVDDSQLPKDRFSAERLKGVDSTLKIQPAKLEDSAVYLCASSKGAYINEKLFFGSGTQLSVL.

The rearrangement joins TRBV6-4 to TRBJ2-3; possibly TRBD2 for D (5 bases). V lost 0 bases and J lost 3, with 10 bases in between. Germline CDR1 is MRHNA and CDR2 is SNTAGT. The CDR3 is 15 residues long. CDR3 protein: CASSDSEGGTDTQYF. The CDR3, as DNA: TGTGCCAGCAGTGACTCAGAGGGTGGTACAGATACGCAGTATTTT.

The J gene is TRBJ1-1, the V gene TRBV4-1; D gene ambiguous. This CDR3 contains 14 residues. The V and J ends lost 4 bases and 1 base respectively, with 10 bases between them. Germline CDR1 MGHRA, CDR2 YSYEKL. This CDR3 reads CASSRSEENTEAFF. The CDR3 DNA sequence: TGCGCCAGCAGCCGGTCGGAGGAGAACACTGAAGCTTTCTTT.

The chain employs TRBV7-3 and TRBJ2-6; TRBD2 might be the D (6 bases). The CDR3 contains 16 residues. The V gene's germline CDR1 is SGHTA and CDR2 FQGTGA. V was clipped by 2 bases and J by 4 bases, with 12 bases between them. This CDR3 reads CASSLVGGAGANVLTF. The CDR3 nucleotides read TGTGCCAGCAGCTTAGTCGGCGGGGCCGGGGCCAACGTCCTGACTTTC.

The chain joins TRBV10-2 to TRBJ1-5; D call uncertain. Germline CDR1 WSHSY, CDR2 SAAADI. Trimming removed 3 bases from V and 2 bases from J, with 11 bases in between. The CDR3 is 15 amino acids. The CDR3 DNA is TGCGCCAGCAGTGACCAGAAAGCCGGCAATCAGCCCCAGCATTTT. It codes for CASSDQKAGNQPQHF.

The table lists this clone with a few counts. This chain links TRBV28 with TRBJ1-4, with no clear D. V lost 5 bases to trimming and J lost 4 bases, with 14 bases between them. This CDR3 has 15 amino acids. The germline V gene has CDR1 MDHEN and CDR2 SYDVKM. The DNA of the CDR3 is TGTGCCAGCAGTCTTCGGAAGGAGATTAATGAAAAACTGTTTTTT. Its protein product is CASSLRKEINEKLFF.

The V and J genes are TRBV4-3 and TRBJ2-7; D is perhaps TRBD2 (5 bases). Between the trimmed V and J ends, which lost 1 base and 4 bases, there was a span of 14 bases. The CDR3 totals 15 residues. In germline, CDR1 is LGHNA, CDR2 YSLEER. The CDR3 DNA follows: TGCGCCAGCAGCCAAGGTCCTGCTAGCCCTTACGAGCAGTACTTC. Protein product: CASSQGPASPYEQYF.

The chain is built from TRBV6-5 and TRBJ1-2; D is undetermined. V lost 2 bases and J 4 bases, leaving 11 bases between the germline ends. Looked up from germline, CDR1 is MNHEY and CDR2 is SVGAGI. This CDR3 region has 14 residues. CDR3 in amino acids: CASSYGGPSYGYTF. In DNA, the CDR3 is TGTGCCAGCAGTTACGGAGGCCCCAGCTATGGCTACACCTTC.

V gene TRBV5-1 combines with J gene TRBJ2-3; the match to TRBD1 covers 9 bases. Germline lookup yields CDR1 SGHRS and CDR2 YFSETQ. The junction had 6 bases not matched to a gene; V was cut back by 4 bases and J by 3 bases. This CDR3 has 15 residues. The CDR3 nucleotides are TGCGCCAGCAGCCTGGACAGGGGCGAAACAGATACGCAGTATTTT. Residues: CASSLDRGETDTQYF.

The chain links TRBV27 to TRBJ1-2, with a weak D call TRBD1 (6 bases). The CDR3 has 16 amino acids. V was shortened by 2 bases and J by 1 base, with 14 bases between the two germline ends. Germline assignment: CDR1 MNHEY and CDR2 SMNVEV (reference sequence). CDR3 bases: TGTGCCAGCAGTTTAAGGGGGGACGGGGATAACTATGGCTACACCTTC. Its translation is CASSLRGDGDNYGYTF.

The J gene is TRBJ1-1, the V gene TRBV5-1, with 8 bases identical to TRBD1. This CDR3 has 16 amino acids. V was pared by 1 base and J by 0 bases, with 5 bases of the junction left unmatched. Germline V CDR1 and CDR2: SGHRS, YFSETQ. The CDR3 loop reads CASSLMGQALNTEAFF. The CDR3 DNA reads TGCGCCAGCAGCTTGATGGGACAGGCCTTGAACACTGAAGCTTTCTTT.

The CDR3 is CASTPGPRGTDTQYF. CDR3 DNA sequence: TGTGCCAGCACCCCGGGCCCCCGAGGGACAGATACGCAGTATTTT. The V gene is TRBV28, the J gene TRBJ2-3; the D gene is possibly TRBD2 (5 bases). Germline values: CDR1 MDHEN, CDR2 SYDVKM. CDR3 length equals 15 residues. Trimming left V 7 bases short and J 3 bases short, with 17 bases between.

This chain links TRBV4-2 with TRBJ1-1; possible D gene TRBD1, 6 bases. The V gene's germline CDR1 is LGHNA and CDR2 YNFKEQ. CDR3 length equals 15 residues. The V gene lost 0 bases and the J gene lost 1 base, with 9 bases spanning the gap. CDR3 protein: CASSQEPQGNTEAFF. CDR3 bases: TGTGCCAGCAGCCAAGAACCACAGGGGAACACTGAAGCTTTCTTT.

V is TRBV4-1 and J is TRBJ2-1, with TRBD2 identical over 11 bases. The CDR3 has 16 residues. Germline V gene sequence: CDR1 MGHRA, CDR2 YSYEKL. Trimming cost V 0 bases and J 9 bases; bases outside gene matches: 7. Written as DNA, the CDR3 is TGCGCCAGCAGCCAAGAGGACCTAGCGGGGGGAGGTGAGCAGTTCTTC. It is translated as CASSQEDLAGGGEQFF.

This chain joins TRBV7-2 and TRBJ2-7; D possibly corresponds to TRBD2 (6 bases). The CDR3 runs 15 residues. From germline, CDR1 is SGHTA and CDR2 FQGNSA. The V and J ends lost 6 bases and 2 bases respectively, with 17 bases between them. The CDR3 region has the DNA TGTGCCAGCAGTCAGCCCTCGGGACTTACCTACGAGCAGTACTTC. Amino acid sequence: CASSQPSGLTYEQYF.

The V call is TRBV7-8, the J call TRBJ1-2, with 10 positions matching TRBD1. This CDR3 spans 14 amino acids. Germline CDR1 SGHVS, CDR2 FQNEAQ. Trimming removed 5 bases from V and 2 bases from J; junction bases left unmatched: 2. The CDR3 DNA reads TGTGCCAGCAGCCGACAGGGGGCCAACTATGGCTACACCTTC. Its translation: CASSRQGANYGYTF.

This chain joins TRBV4-1 and TRBJ1-1; no reliable D call. The V end was cut by 2 bases, the J end by 7 bases, with 14 bases between. Germline V CDR1 and CDR2: MGHRA, YSYEKL. The CDR3 sequence is 14 residues long. This chain's CDR3 is CASSQSFNLGEAFF. The CDR3 DNA sequence: TGCGCCAGCAGCCAAAGTTTCAATCTCGGTGAAGCTTTCTTT.

J is TRBJ2-1 and V is TRBV27, with D tentatively TRBD2 (6 bases). Looked up from germline, CDR1 is MNHEY and CDR2 is SMNVEV (reference sequence). Between the trimmed V and J ends, which lost 2 bases and 2 bases, there was a span of 7 bases. This CDR3 is 14 amino acids long. The CDR3 DNA reads TGTGCCAGCAGTTTAGGGGGGACCTACAATGAGCAGTTCTTC. It encodes CASSLGGTYNEQFF.

The chain carries TRBV4-2 and TRBJ2-7; 7 bases fit TRBD2. The CDR3 spans 16 residues. Germline CDR1 and CDR2: LGHNA and YNFKEQ. The V segment lost 0 bases and the J segment 1 base; nucleotides outside the gene matches: 6. The CDR3 here is CASSQESLAVSYEQYF. As DNA, the CDR3 is TGTGCCAGCAGCCAAGAATCCCTAGCGGTGTCCTACGAGCAGTACTTC.

J is TRBJ2-1 and V is TRBV2; TRBD2 is a possible D gene (6 bases). This CDR3 has 16 residues. Germline lookup yields CDR1 SNHLY and CDR2 FYNNEI. V lost 5 bases and J 4 bases, leaving 18 bases between the germline ends. Here the CDR3 DNA reads TGTGCCAGCAGTTCGCCCGGGGTGGAGGGATACAATGAGCAGTTCTTC. Translating it yields CASSSPGVEGYNEQFF.

The rearrangement links TRBV19 to TRBJ2-3, with D maybe TRBD1 (5 bases). V lost 7 bases, J lost 4 bases, and 18 bases lay in between. The CDR3 has 15 residues. Germline-derived CDR1 and CDR2 are LNHDA and SQIVND (reference sequence). The CDR3: CASTRLGQIADTQYF. The CDR3 nucleotides read TGTGCCAGTACCAGACTGGGGCAGATAGCAGATACGCAGTATTTT.

The V and J genes are TRBV5-3 and TRBJ2-2; unclear D gene. TRBV5-3 is sorted into the ORF group, with uncertain function. This CDR3 comprises 11 residues. The V gene lost 4 bases and the J gene lost 5 bases, with 3 bases spanning the gap. The CDR3 DNA follows: TGTGCCAGAAGCAGAACCGGGGAGCTGTTTTTT. Residues: CARSRTGELFF.

V is TRBV28 and J is TRBJ2-5, with D tentatively TRBD1 (5 bases). Deletions cut 5 bases from V and 1 base from J, with 11 bases between. Per germline, CDR1 MDHEN and CDR2 SYDVKM. This CDR3 has 14 amino acids. For the CDR3, the DNA is TGTGCCAGCAGTCTTCAGGGTTTCCAAGAGACCCAGTACTTC. The encoded protein is CASSLQGFQETQYF.